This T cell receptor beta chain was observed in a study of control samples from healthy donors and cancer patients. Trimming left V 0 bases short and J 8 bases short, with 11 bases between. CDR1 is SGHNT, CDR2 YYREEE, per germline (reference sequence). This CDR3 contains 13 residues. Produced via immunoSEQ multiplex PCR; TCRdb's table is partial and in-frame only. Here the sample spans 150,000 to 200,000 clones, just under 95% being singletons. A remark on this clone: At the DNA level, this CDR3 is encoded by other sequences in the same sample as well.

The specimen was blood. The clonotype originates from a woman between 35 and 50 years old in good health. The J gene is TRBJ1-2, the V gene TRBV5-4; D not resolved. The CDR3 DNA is TGTGCCAGCAGCTTGGCCGGATCCTACGGCTACACCTTC. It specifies CASSLAGSYGYTF.